These T cell receptor beta chains were read from a single sample in a study of type 1 regulatory T cells. MiXCR was run by TCRdb on the reads, yielding one entry per CDR3 protein. The repertoire includes 15,000 to 20,000 distinct CDR3 sequences, 10% to 13% of them detected once, and around 2.8% sits in the top ten. What was sequenced was CD4+ T cells, either the whole sample or a sorted fraction (not recorded which). These receptors all come from a human donor in good health. The CDR3 runs from the conserved cysteine through the conserved F or W. D genes are given only for firm matches. Expanded clones are given a class, and other clones once, few, many or no size at all.

clone size	V gene	J gene	D gene	CDR3 DNA	CDR3 protein
.	TRBV27	TRBJ2-5	TRBD1	TGTGCCAGCAGACCGGGACAGCTCCCGGTCGGGGAGACCCAGTACTTC	CASRPGQLPVGETQYF
.	TRBV20-1	TRBJ2-5	.	TGCAGTGCTCCCCTACATCCAGGGACCCAGTACTTC	CSAPLHPGTQYF
.	TRBV7-2	TRBJ2-1	TRBD2	TGTGCCAGCACCGCTAGCGGGAGGTGGAATGAGCAGTTCTTC	CASTASGRWNEQFF
.	TRBV29-1	TRBJ2-7	.	TGCAGCGTTGCTTGGGGTGTCAACGAGCAGTACTTC	CSVAWGVNEQYF
few	TRBV5-1	TRBJ1-2	.	TGCGCCAGCAGCTTTGACCCCTCACCCTACTATGGCTACACCTTC	CASSFDPSPYYGYTF
many	TRBV5-5	TRBJ1-4	.	TGTGCCAGCAGCCCAACACAGGGAAGGGCTAATGAAAAACTGTTTTTT	CASSPTQGRANEKLFF
many	TRBV14	TRBJ2-1	.	TGTGCCAGCAGCCCCTCGCATGCGGGAAATGAGCAGTTCTTC	CASSPSHAGNEQFF
many	TRBV7-8	TRBJ1-5	TRBD1	TGTGCCAGCAGCTTATCCCGGGACAGGATGAATCAGCCCCAGCATTTT	CASSLSRDRMNQPQHF
many	TRBV12-3/TRBV12-4	TRBJ2-5	.	TGTGCCAGCAGTCCTACCCTGGGGCCCGGTCGGTTC	CASSPTLGPGRF
many	TRBV12-3/TRBV12-4	TRBJ2-2	.	TGTGCCAGCAGTTTGAGCTGGCCCGGGGAGCTGTTTTTT	CASSLSWPGELFF
medium-sized	TRBV7-8	TRBJ1-6	.	TGTGCCAGCAGCTTAGTCGGACTGCTTAATTCACCCCTCCACTTT	CASSLVGLLNSPLHF
many	TRBV29-1	TRBJ2-2	.	TGCAGCGCCCAGAAACAGGCGAACACCGGGGAGCTGTTTTTT	CSAQKQANTGELFF
many	TRBV20-1	TRBJ2-1	TRBD2	TGCAGTGCTATCCCAACTAGCGGGCTGTACAATGAGCAGTTCTTC	CSAIPTSGLYNEQFF
medium-sized	TRBV29-1	TRBJ2-5	.	TGCAGCGGCGGGACCTACCAAGAGACCCAGTACTTC	CSGGTYQETQYF
.	TRBV5-1	TRBJ2-7	.	TGCGCCACCAGACTGGAGTCCAAGCGGTACGAGCAGTACTTC	CATRLESKRYEQYF
many	TRBV20-1	TRBJ2-5	TRBD2	TGCAGTGCTAGAGGGGGAATAAGCGGGGACCCTCGGGAGACCCAGTACTTC	CSARGGISGDPRETQYF
many	TRBV7-2	TRBJ2-7	.	TGTGCCAGCAGCTTAGTAGTAGACGCCACCTACGAGCAGTACTTC	CASSLVVDATYEQYF
many	TRBV5-6	TRBJ1-5	.	TGTGCCAGCAGCTTACTGATAGACCAAGGTCAGCCCCAGCATTTT	CASSLLIDQGQPQHF
medium-sized	TRBV7-6	TRBJ2-1	.	TGTGCCAGCAGCTTATATTATGGTTACAATGAGCAGTTCTTC	CASSLYYGYNEQFF
few	TRBV12-3/TRBV12-4	TRBJ2-7	TRBD1	TGTGCCAGCAGTTTGGGACAGGGGCTTCACGAGCAGTACTTC	CASSLGQGLHEQYF
medium-sized	TRBV29-1	TRBJ1-1	.	TGCAGCGTAAGAGGGATTAACACTGAAGCTTTCTTT	CSVRGINTEAFF
medium-sized	TRBV7-2	TRBJ2-2	TRBD1	TGTGCCAGCACCTTAGGGGACAGGAACCCCGGGGAGCTGTTTTTT	CASTLGDRNPGELFF
many	TRBV12-3/TRBV12-4	TRBJ2-1	TRBD2	TGTGCCAGCAGTTTAGGGGGTTGGGGGACTAGCGGGACCAATGAGCAGTTCTTC	CASSLGGWGTSGTNEQFF
many	TRBV3-1	TRBJ2-5	.	TGTGCCAGCAGCCAGGGCGAGACCCAGTACTTC	CASSQGETQYF
many	TRBV5-5	TRBJ2-1	.	TGTGCCAGCAGCTTTTTGCAGGGTAGTGAGCAGTTCTTC	CASSFLQGSEQFF
few	TRBV20-1	TRBJ2-1	.	TGCAGTGCGAGGGGCTACAGCTCCTACAATGAGCAGTTCTTC	CSARGYSSYNEQFF
few	TRBV7-8	TRBJ2-2	.	TGTGCCAGCAGCTCGTCCGGGACGGGGCACACCGGGGAGCTGTTTTTT	CASSSSGTGHTGELFF
medium-sized	TRBV5-1	TRBJ1-2	.	TGCGCCAGCAGCCAATCAATTTTAACAGCTAACTATGGCTACACCTTC	CASSQSILTANYGYTF
many	TRBV9	TRBJ2-1	.	TGTGCCAGCAGCGTAGTATTTAACGGTGAGCAGTTCTTC	CASSVVFNGEQFF
few	TRBV24-1	TRBJ2-1	.	TGTGCCACCAGTGATTTGTGGGAAAATGAGCAGTTCTTC	CATSDLWENEQFF
.	TRBV7-9	TRBJ2-7	.	TGTGCCAGCAACCAGGGGGAGGCGGCCTACGAGCAGTACTTC	CASNQGEAAYEQYF
.	TRBV7-8	TRBJ1-1	.	TGTGCCAGCAACCTTTTTGAGAACACTGAAGCTTTCTTT	CASNLFENTEAFF
many	TRBV3-1	TRBJ2-4	.	.	CASSLRFGSGIQYF
many	TRBV7-2	TRBJ2-7	TRBD2	TGTGCCAGCAGCCTTAGCGGGAAGTACGAGCAGTACTTC	CASSLSGKYEQYF
many	TRBV3-1	TRBJ1-5	.	TGTGCCAGCAGCCAAGCAGGGAATAGCAATCAGCCCCAGCATTTT	CASSQAGNSNQPQHF
medium-sized	TRBV6-2/TRBV6-3	TRBJ2-7	TRBD2	TGTGCCAGCAGGACCGACCTAGCGGGATCCTACGAGCAGTACTTC	CASRTDLAGSYEQYF
many	TRBV27	TRBJ1-5	.	TGTGCCAGCAGTCGATGGGGGGGCAATCAGCCCCAGCATTTT	CASSRWGGNQPQHF
.	TRBV20-1	TRBJ2-1	.	TGCAGTGCATTGCCCCGTCCGGGGGCCGATGAGCAGTTCTTC	CSALPRPGADEQFF
.	TRBV20-1	TRBJ2-1	TRBD2	TGCAGTGCTAGGCTCTCAGGGAGCGGGATTAGGAATGAGCAGTTCTTC	CSARLSGSGIRNEQFF
many	TRBV6-2/TRBV6-3	TRBJ2-7	.	TGTGCCAGCAGCAATTCGGACAGCTATAGCTACGAGCAGTACTTC	CASSNSDSYSYEQYF
many	TRBV20-1	TRBJ2-7	.	TGCAGTGGAGGGCCGACCGGTTTCTACGAGCAGTACTTC	CSGGPTGFYEQYF
.	TRBV7-2	TRBJ2-1	TRBD1	TGTGCCAGCAGCTTGGGGATAGGACAGGTCGTCTACAATGAGCAGTTCTTC	CASSLGIGQVVYNEQFF
many	TRBV20-1	TRBJ2-2	.	TGCAGTGCCGACGGCAGGGTTGGAGGGAAGACCGGGGAGCTGTTTTTT	CSADGRVGGKTGELFF
many	TRBV10-3	TRBJ2-7	TRBD2	TGTGCCATCAGCGCCGGGACTAGCGGCTACGAGCAGTACTTC	CAISAGTSGYEQYF
many	TRBV6-5	TRBJ2-1	TRBD2	TGTGCCAGCAGTTACCGGGGGGGAAACTACAATGAGCAGTTCTTC	CASSYRGGNYNEQFF
many	TRBV6-2/TRBV6-3	TRBJ2-2	.	TGTGCCAGCAGCACTCAGGGTGTAGCTTATCCCGGGGAGCTGTTTTTT	CASSTQGVAYPGELFF
.	TRBV6-6	TRBJ2-7	TRBD2	TGTGCCAGCAACCGACTAGCGGGAGATAGCGTCGAGCAGTACTTC	CASNRLAGDSVEQYF
many	TRBV20-1	TRBJ2-2	TRBD1	TGCAGTGCCACTTGGGACAGGGGGCCTGGGGAGCTGTTTTTT	CSATWDRGPGELFF
many	TRBV11-1	TRBJ2-5	.	TGTGCCAGCAGCTTCGGCGAGCGCCAAGAGACCCAGTACTTC	CASSFGERQETQYF
many	TRBV5-1	TRBJ2-3	.	TGCGCCAGCAGCTTTGGGGGTACGCAGTATTTT	CASSFGGTQYF
.	TRBV12-3/TRBV12-4	TRBJ2-1	.	TGTGCCAGCACCCGGGATAGCGGCGGCCCCTACAATGAGCAGTTCTTC	CASTRDSGGPYNEQFF
medium-sized	TRBV28	TRBJ1-5	.	TGTGCCAGCAGTTTGGCAGGGGAGAATCAGCCCCAGCATTTT	CASSLAGENQPQHF
many	TRBV9	TRBJ1-5	.	TGTGCCAGCAGCCCAGATGGGGATCAGCCCCAGCATTTT	CASSPDGDQPQHF
many	TRBV6-5	TRBJ1-1	TRBD1	TGTGCCAGCAGACAGGGGGTTATCTCTGAAGCTTTCTTT	CASRQGVISEAFF